The 15 T cell receptor beta chains reported below all come from one sample, sequenced in a study of T cells after yellow fever vaccination. MiXCR, applied by TCRdb to the 5' RACE reads, yields one record per CDR3 protein. This table has some 390,000 distinct CDR3 sequences, around 20% appearing once. The sequences come from PBMCs, collected before the yellow fever booster vaccination. The receptors originated from a young man who received the YFV17D yellow fever vaccine.

The chain employs TRBV7-9 and TRBJ2-5; 9 positions agree with TRBD1. The CDR3 sequence is 14 residues long. Germline V gene lookup returns CDR1 SEHNR and CDR2 FQNEAQ (reference sequence). Unmatched junction bases numbered 3, after V lost 6 bases and J lost 1 base. The CDR3 spells CASRKDRGQETQYF. CDR3 coding DNA: TGTGCCAGCAGGAAGGACAGGGGCCAAGAGACCCAGTACTTC.

This clonotype has a handful of counts. This chain connects TRBV27 to TRBJ1-6; D not resolved. Germline V gene sequence: CDR1 MNHEY, CDR2 SMNVEV (reference sequence). The CDR3 has 10 residues. The V gene lost 5 bases and the J gene lost 11 bases, with 4 bases spanning the gap. For the CDR3, the DNA is TGTGCCAGCAGTGGTACACCCCTCCACTTT. Residues: CASSGTPLHF.

This chain links TRBV20-1 with TRBJ2-5, with a weak D call TRBD2 (5 bases). V dropped 1 base and J dropped 2 bases, with 8 bases sitting between them. Germline CDR1 and CDR2: DFQATT and SNEGSKA (reference sequence). The CDR3 length is 13 residues. This CDR3 is CSARGAGQETQYF. CDR3 bases: TGCAGTGCTAGAGGCGCGGGTCAAGAGACCCAGTACTTC.

The chain recombines TRBV27 with TRBJ2-1, with 9 bases that match TRBD1. CDR1 and CDR2 from the germline V gene are MNHEY and SMNVEV (reference sequence). The V segment lost 8 bases and the J segment 4 bases; nucleotides outside the gene matches: 6. The length of the CDR3 is 14 residues. For the CDR3, the DNA is TGTGCCAGCCACCGACAGGGGGTGTACAATGAGCAGTTCTTC. Protein product: CASHRQGVYNEQFF.

The chain is built from TRBV2 and TRBJ1-4; D not certain. The CDR3 runs 12 residues. The germline gives CDR1 SNHLY, CDR2 FYNNEI. Between the trimmed V and J ends, which lost 8 bases and 7 bases, there was a span of 11 bases. For the CDR3, the DNA is TGTGCCAGCGGGGTCTTAGGTGAAAAACTGTTTTTT. This translates into CASGVLGEKLFF.

Only a few counts were recorded for this clonotype. The V gene is TRBV7-3, the J gene TRBJ2-2; 10 bases fit TRBD1. Germline V gene data show CDR1 as SGHTA and CDR2 as FQGTGA. The V and J ends lost 5 bases and 1 base, in that order; junction bases with no gene match: 7. The CDR3 extends over 17 amino acids. DNA for the CDR3: TGTGCCAGCAGCCCCTACCGGGACAGGGGGAACACCGGGGAGCTGTTTTTT. Protein sequence: CASSPYRDRGNTGELFF.

The J gene is TRBJ1-5, the V gene TRBV2, with TRBD1 as a possible D gene (5 bases). The CDR3 is made up of 16 amino acids. Germline V gene data show CDR1 as SNHLY and CDR2 as FYNNEI. V was shortened by 2 bases and J by 1 base, with 12 bases between the two germline ends. The CDR3 region has the DNA TGTGCCAGCAGTGAAATCCAGGGAGCGAGCAATCAGCCCCAGCATTTT. This codes for CASSEIQGASNQPQHF.

This clonotype has a handful of counts. The chain recombines TRBV4-3 with TRBJ2-7; no firm D call. Trimming shortened V by 0 bases and J by 6 bases, and 15 bases separated the two germline ends. Germline V gene lookup returns CDR1 LGHNA and CDR2 YSLEER. The CDR3 length is 15 residues. This CDR3 is CASSQDGVGLREQYV. For the CDR3, the DNA is TGCGCCAGCAGCCAAGATGGGGTTGGCCTTCGCGAGCAGTACGTC.

The genes are TRBV7-8 and TRBJ2-3; 7 positions match TRBD1. The CDR3 is 15 residues long. Germline V lookup: CDR1 SGHVS, CDR2 FQNEAQ. V lost 6 bases to trimming and J lost 1 base; unmatched junction nucleotides: 7. The CDR3 region has the DNA TGTGCCAGCAGGATGGACAGGCGGGGCACAGATACGCAGTATTTT. It translates to CASRMDRRGTDTQYF. Filled out from reference TRBV7-8 and TRBJ2-3, the complete variable domain reads GAGVSQSPRYKVAKRGQDVALRCDPISGHVSLFWYQQALGQGPEFLTYFQNEAQLDKSGLPSDRFFAERPEGSVSTLKIQRTQQEDSAVYLCASRMDRRGTDTQYFGPGTRLTVL.

V is TRBV7-9 and J is TRBJ2-1; no firm D call. Germline V gene lookup returns CDR1 SEHNR and CDR2 FQNEAQ (reference sequence). The CDR3 spans 13 residues. Trimming took off 5 bases at V and 9 bases at J, with 14 bases between the two ends. The CDR3 region has the DNA TGTGCCAGCAGCCCAAGGGCGAAGGGTGAGCAGTTCTTC. Translated: CASSPRAKGEQFF.

The V gene is TRBV20-1, the J gene TRBJ2-3; D might be TRBD2 (5 bases). Germline assignment: CDR1 DFQATT and CDR2 SNEGSKA (reference sequence). Between the trimmed V and J ends, which lost 1 base and 1 base, there was a span of 12 bases. This CDR3 comprises 15 residues. The CDR3 here is CSARVSGERTDTQYF. CDR3 DNA: TGCAGTGCTAGAGTATCCGGGGAGCGCACAGATACGCAGTATTTT.

This clonotype was counted between two and nine times. V is TRBV7-2 and J is TRBJ1-1; D not certain. V was cut by 2 bases and J by 6 bases, with 10 bases left in between. The CDR3 is made up of 13 amino acids. In germline, CDR1 is SGHTA, CDR2 FQGNSA. The CDR3: CASSLPEAAEAFF. DNA for the CDR3: TGTGCCAGCAGCTTACCGGAGGCGGCTGAAGCTTTCTTT.

V usage is TRBV11-1 and J usage is TRBJ2-5; D not certain. This CDR3 comprises 13 residues. V lost 0 bases and J 3 bases, leaving 5 bases between the germline ends. The germline gives CDR1 SGHAT, CDR2 FQDESV (reference sequence). The CDR3 bases are TGTGCCAGCAGCTTAGCGCACGAAGAGACCCAGTACTTC. Translated: CASSLAHEETQYF.

The V call is TRBV4-3, the J call TRBJ2-1; TRBD2 matches at 8 bases. CDR3 length: 15 residues. Germline loops: CDR1 LGHNA, CDR2 YSLEER. V lost 1 base to trimming and J lost 8 bases; unmatched junction nucleotides: 7. The CDR3 sequence: CASSQGAGAGYEQFF. Written as DNA, the CDR3 is TGCGCCAGCAGCCAAGGAGCGGGGGCCGGGTATGAGCAGTTCTTC.

The chain carries TRBV7-9 and TRBJ1-4, with TRBD1 as a possible D gene (5 bases). The CDR3 is 15 amino acids. Deletions cut 1 base from V and 8 bases from J, with 14 bases between. Germline assignment: CDR1 SEHNR and CDR2 FQNEAQ (reference sequence). CDR3 in amino acids: CASSLGWEGDEKLFF. The CDR3 nucleotides read TGTGCCAGCAGCTTAGGCTGGGAAGGGGACGAAAAACTGTTTTTT.